This is a list of T cell receptor beta chains from one sample in a study of Graves' ophthalmopathy and Graves' hyperthyroidism. Using its own MiXCR run on the multiplex PCR reads, TCRdb lists one record per CDR3 protein. The table lists 200,000 to 250,000 distinct CDR3 sequences, around 50% of them singletons. The sample was peripheral blood. These receptor sequences come from an adult man with Graves' ophthalmopathy. Both conserved end residues are part of each CDR3. The D gene is left open where the match is weak. Not every row has a clone size; where given, it reads once, few, many or a size class.

>TRBJ1-2|NA|TRBV20-1|NA
CSAPYRAYGYTF
TGCAGTGCCCCTTACAGGGCCTATGGCTACACCTTC
>TRBJ1-5|TRBD1|TRBV20-1|few
CSAPDRAGQPQHF
TGCAGTGCCCCGGACAGGGCAGGGCAGCCCCAGCATTTT
>TRBJ2-7|NA|TRBV14|few
CASSQRAPRSYEQYF
TGTGCCAGCAGCCAAAGGGCCCCTCGCTCCTACGAGCAGTACTTC
>TRBJ1-1|NA|TRBV11-2|NA
CASSKGQYTEAFF
TGTGCCAGCAGCAAGGGACAATACACTGAAGCTTTCTTT
>TRBJ2-7|TRBD1|TRBV19|few
CASSHPGQGRYEQYF
TGTGCCAGTAGTCATCCTGGACAGGGGCGATACGAGCAGTACTTC
>TRBJ2-7|TRBD1|TRBV9|few
CASSVEGDSFIYEQYF
TGTGCCAGCAGCGTAGAGGGGGACAGTTTTATCTACGAGCAGTACTTC
>TRBJ2-2|NA|TRBV2|NA
CASRRTGEGGELFF
TGTGCCAGCAGGCGAACAGGGGAGGGCGGGGAGCTGTTTTTT
>TRBJ1-5|NA|TRBV5-1|NA
CASSFVPRDLGQPQHF
TGCGCCAGCAGCTTTGTCCCCCGGGACCTTGGTCAGCCCCAGCATTTT
>TRBJ1-2|TRBD1|TRBV12-3/TRBV12-4|NA
CASSGQGARGYTF
TGTGCCAGCAGTGGACAGGGGGCGCGTGGCTACACCTTC
>TRBJ2-5|NA|TRBV29-1|NA
CSVEGQWETQYF
TGCAGCGTTGAAGGGCAGTGGGAGACCCAGTACTTC
>TRBJ1-6|NA|TRBV7-9|NA
CASSLGTRTYNSPIHF
TGTGCCAGCAGCTTAGGAACGCGGACTTATAATTCACCCATCCACTTT
>TRBJ1-5|NA|TRBV6-1|once
CASADRAGNQPQHF
TGTGCCAGTGCCGATCGGGCCGGCAATCAGCCCCAGCATTTT
>TRBJ1-2|NA|TRBV29-1|NA
CSATTTGIYGYTF
TGCAGCGCCACCACCACAGGGATCTATGGCTACACCTTC
>TRBJ2-7|NA|TRBV11-1|NA
CASSPSGADYEQYF
TGTGCCAGCAGCCCATCGGGAGCAGATTACGAGCAGTACTTC
>TRBJ1-6|NA|TRBV2|NA
CASSPTGSSKPLHF
TGTGCCAGCAGTCCCACAGGGTCCAGCAAGCCCCTCCACTTT
>TRBJ2-5|TRBD2|TRBV2|NA
CASTRTSGAQETQYF
TGTGCCAGCACCAGGACTAGCGGAGCACAAGAGACCCAGTACTTC
>TRBJ2-7|NA|TRBV5-1|NA
CASTRDTPYEQYF
TGCGCCAGCACCCGGGACACCCCCTACGAGCAGTACTTC
>TRBJ2-7|TRBD2|TRBV20-1|NA
CSALSGGSSYEQYF
TGCAGTGCCCTCTCCGGGGGGTCCTCCTACGAGCAGTACTTC
>TRBJ1-5|NA|TRBV11-2|NA
CASSPGRLNQPQHF
TGTGCCAGCAGCCCCGGACGGCTCAATCAGCCCCAGCATTTT
>TRBJ1-1|NA|TRBV7-9|many
CASSHPVGTEAFF
TGTGCCAGCAGCCACCCAGTGGGCACTGAAGCTTTCTTT
>TRBJ2-4|NA|TRBV29-1|NA
CSVVGLEDIQYF
TGCAGCGTTGTGGGGCTGGAGGACATTCAGTACTTC
>TRBJ2-7|NA|TRBV12-3/TRBV12-4|few
CASRWGHLGDEQYF
TGTGCCAGCAGGTGGGGCCACCTTGGTGACGAGCAGTACTTC
>TRBJ1-2|TRBD1|TRBV10-3|many
CAISYTDRAPYTF
TGTGCCATCAGTTATACGGACAGGGCCCCCTACACCTTC
>TRBJ1-1|NA|TRBV2|NA
CASVKGIGEAFF
TGTGCCAGCGTGAAGGGTATCGGGGAAGCTTTCTTT
>TRBJ2-7|NA|TRBV19|NA
CASSRRVGTSYEQYF
TGTGCCAGTAGTCGCCGGGTAGGGACGTCCTACGAGCAGTACTTC
>TRBJ2-7|NA|TRBV13|once
CASSLARPPRGEQYF
TGTGCCAGCAGCTTAGCGCGCCCCCCTCGGGGCGAGCAGTACTTC
>TRBJ2-2|NA|TRBV12-3/TRBV12-4|NA
CANLDPPTGELFF
TGTGCCAACCTGGACCCCCCCACCGGGGAGCTGTTTTTT
>TRBJ2-7|NA|TRBV7-2|NA
CASSPRQRGYEQYF
TGTGCCAGCAGCCCCCGACAGAGGGGCTACGAGCAGTACTTC
>TRBJ2-7|TRBD2|TRBV7-2|NA
CASSPLAGGSYEQYF
TGTGCCAGTAGTCCACTAGCGGGAGGTTCCTACGAGCAGTACTTC
>TRBJ1-2|TRBD1|TRBV2|NA
CASSDPARDRYGYTF
TGTGCCAGCAGTGACCCTGCTCGGGACAGATATGGCTACACCTTC